Below, one T cell receptor (beta chain) is given with its context. TCRdb's copy holds only in-frame clones and misses some; the assay was immunoSEQ multiplex PCR. In the table there are about 40,000 clones, around nine tenths of which are singletons. V lost 5 bases and J 0 bases, leaving 14 bases between the germline ends. The germline V gene has CDR1 LGHDT and CDR2 YNNKEL (reference sequence). This CDR3 has 16 residues. This entry comes from a study of blood T cell repertoires in COVID-19. Study background: PBMCs, B-cell-depleted T cells, or T cells provided the cDNA or gDNA that made up the material.

This chain links TRBV3-1 (or the pseudogene TRBV3-2) with TRBJ1-3, with unresolved D. What was sequenced was peripheral blood. This sequence originates from a man aged 60 to 69 with active COVID-19. The CDR3 nucleotides read TGTGCCAGCAGCAGTTTGCGGGGAAACTCTGGAAACACCATATATTTT. It specifies CASSSLRGNSGNTIYF.